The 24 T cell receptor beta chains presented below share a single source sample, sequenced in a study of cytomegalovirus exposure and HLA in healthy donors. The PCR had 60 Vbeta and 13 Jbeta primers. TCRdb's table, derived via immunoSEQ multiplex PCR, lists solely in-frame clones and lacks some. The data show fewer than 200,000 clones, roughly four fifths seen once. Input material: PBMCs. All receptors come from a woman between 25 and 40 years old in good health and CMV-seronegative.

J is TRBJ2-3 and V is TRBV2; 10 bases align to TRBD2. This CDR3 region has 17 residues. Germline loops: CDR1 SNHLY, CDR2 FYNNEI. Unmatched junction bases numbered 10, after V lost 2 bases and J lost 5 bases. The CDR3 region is CASSERSSGGGRDTQYF. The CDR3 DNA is TGTGCCAGCAGTGAACGCTCTAGCGGGGGTGGCAGAGATACGCAGTATTTT.

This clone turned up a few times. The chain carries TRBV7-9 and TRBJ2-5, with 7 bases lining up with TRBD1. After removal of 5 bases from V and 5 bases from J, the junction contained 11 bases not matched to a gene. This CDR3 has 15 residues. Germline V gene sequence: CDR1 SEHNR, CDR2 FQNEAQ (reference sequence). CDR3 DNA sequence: TGTGCCAGCAGCCTACCCAGGGGGTCCAATGAGACCCAGTACTTC. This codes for CASSLPRGSNETQYF.

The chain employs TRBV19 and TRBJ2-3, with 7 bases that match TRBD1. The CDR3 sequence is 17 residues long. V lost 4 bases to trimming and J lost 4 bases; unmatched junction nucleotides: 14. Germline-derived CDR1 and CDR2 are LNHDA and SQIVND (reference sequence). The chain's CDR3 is CASSTIKQGIRADTQYF. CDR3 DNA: TGTGCCAGTAGTACCATCAAACAGGGGATCAGGGCAGATACGCAGTATTTT.

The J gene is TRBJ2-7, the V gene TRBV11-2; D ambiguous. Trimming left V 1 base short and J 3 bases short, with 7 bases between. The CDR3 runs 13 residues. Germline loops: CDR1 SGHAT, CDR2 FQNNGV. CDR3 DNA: TGTGCCAGCAGCTTAGCCAACAGCTACGAGCAGTACTTC. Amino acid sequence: CASSLANSYEQYF.

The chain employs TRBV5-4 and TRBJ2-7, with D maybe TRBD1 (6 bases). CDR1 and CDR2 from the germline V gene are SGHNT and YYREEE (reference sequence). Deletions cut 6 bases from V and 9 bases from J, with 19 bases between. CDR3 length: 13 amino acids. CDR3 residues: CASTSDSNPMQYF. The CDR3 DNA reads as TGTGCCAGCACCTCGGACAGCAATCCAATGCAGTACTTC.

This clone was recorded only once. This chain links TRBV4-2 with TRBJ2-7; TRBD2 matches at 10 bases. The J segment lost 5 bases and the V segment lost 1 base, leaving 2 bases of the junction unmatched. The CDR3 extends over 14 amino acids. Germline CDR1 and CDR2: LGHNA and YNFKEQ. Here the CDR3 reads CASSQALAGDEQYF. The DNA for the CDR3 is TGTGCCAGCAGCCAAGCTCTAGCGGGAGACGAGCAGTACTTC.

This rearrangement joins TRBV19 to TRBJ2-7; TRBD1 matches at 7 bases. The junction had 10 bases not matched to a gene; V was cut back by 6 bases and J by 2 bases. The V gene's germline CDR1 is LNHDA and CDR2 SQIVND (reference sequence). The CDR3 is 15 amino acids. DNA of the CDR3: TGTGCCAGTAGCAAGAAACCGGGACAGCCCTACGAGCAGTACTTC. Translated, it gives CASSKKPGQPYEQYF.

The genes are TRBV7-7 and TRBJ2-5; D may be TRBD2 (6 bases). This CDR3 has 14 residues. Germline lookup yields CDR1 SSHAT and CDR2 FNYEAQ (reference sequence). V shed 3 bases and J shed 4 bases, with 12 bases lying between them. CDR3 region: CASSFSGSGETQYF. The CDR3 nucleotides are TGTGCCAGCAGCTTTTCTGGTAGCGGAGAGACCCAGTACTTC.

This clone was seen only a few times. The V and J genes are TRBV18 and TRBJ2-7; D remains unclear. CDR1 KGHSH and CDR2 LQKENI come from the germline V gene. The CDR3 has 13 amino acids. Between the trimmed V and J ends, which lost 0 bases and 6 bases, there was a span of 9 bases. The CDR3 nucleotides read TGTGCCAGCTCACCACCGAGCGAAGTCGAGCAGTACTTC. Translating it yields CASSPPSEVEQYF. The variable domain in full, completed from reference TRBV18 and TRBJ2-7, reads NAGVMQNPRHLVRRRGQEARLRCSPMKGHSHVYWYRQLPEEGLKFMVYLQKENIIDESGMPKERFSAEFPKEGPSILRIQQVVRGDSAAYFCASSPPSEVEQYFGPGTRLTVT.

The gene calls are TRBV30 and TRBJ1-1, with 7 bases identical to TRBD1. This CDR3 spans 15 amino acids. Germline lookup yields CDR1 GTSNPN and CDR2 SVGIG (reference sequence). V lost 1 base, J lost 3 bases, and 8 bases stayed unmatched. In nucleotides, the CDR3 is TGTGCCTGGAGTGAAACTACAGGGGCTTACACTGAAGCTTTCTTT. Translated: CAWSETTGAYTEAFF.

In nucleotides, the CDR3 is TGTGCCAGCCAGGGCCTAAACACCGGGGAGCTGTTTTTT. This encodes CASQGLNTGELFF. The chain links TRBV6-1 to TRBJ2-2, with D perhaps matching TRBD1 (5 bases). Germline lookup yields CDR1 MNHNS and CDR2 SASEGT. The CDR3 length is 13 residues. Between the trimmed V and J ends, which lost 8 bases and 2 bases, there was a span of 9 bases.

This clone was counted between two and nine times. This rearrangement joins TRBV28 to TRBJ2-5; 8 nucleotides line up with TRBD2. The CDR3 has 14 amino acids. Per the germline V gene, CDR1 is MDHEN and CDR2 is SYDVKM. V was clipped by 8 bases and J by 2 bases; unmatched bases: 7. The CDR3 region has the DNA TGTGCCAGCGAAATAGGGACTAGACAAGAGACCCAGTACTTC. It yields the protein CASEIGTRQETQYF.

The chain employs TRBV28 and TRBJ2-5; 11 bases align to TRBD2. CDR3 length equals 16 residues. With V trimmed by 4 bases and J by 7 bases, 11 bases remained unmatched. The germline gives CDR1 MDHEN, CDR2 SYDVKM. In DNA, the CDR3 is TGTGCCAGCAGTTCCGCCGGGACTAGCGGCTATGGGACCCAGTACTTC. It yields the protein CASSSAGTSGYGTQYF.

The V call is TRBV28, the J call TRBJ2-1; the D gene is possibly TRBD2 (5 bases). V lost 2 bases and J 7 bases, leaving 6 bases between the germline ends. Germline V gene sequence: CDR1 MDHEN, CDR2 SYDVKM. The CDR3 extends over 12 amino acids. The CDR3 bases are TGTGCCAGCAGTTTAGGGGAGAATGAGCAGTTCTTC. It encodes CASSLGENEQFF.

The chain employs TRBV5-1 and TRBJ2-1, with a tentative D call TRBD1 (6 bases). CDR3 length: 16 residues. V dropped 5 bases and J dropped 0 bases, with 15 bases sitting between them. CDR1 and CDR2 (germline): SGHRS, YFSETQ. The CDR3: CASSSTGTHSYNEQFF. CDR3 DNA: TGCGCCAGCAGTTCCACCGGGACACACTCCTACAATGAGCAGTTCTTC.

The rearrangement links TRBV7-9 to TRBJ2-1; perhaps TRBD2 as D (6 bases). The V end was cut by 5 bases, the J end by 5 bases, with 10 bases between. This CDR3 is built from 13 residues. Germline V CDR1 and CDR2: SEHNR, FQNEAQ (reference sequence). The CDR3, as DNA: TGTGCCAGCAGCATGGGGGGAAACAATGAGCAGTTCTTC. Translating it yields CASSMGGNNEQFF.

CDR3 amino acids: CASSLVTGGNQPQHF. CDR3 sequence (DNA): TGTGCCAGCAGCTTAGTTACAGGGGGCAATCAGCCCCAGCATTTT. The V and J genes are TRBV11-2 and TRBJ1-5; 7 positions agree with TRBD1. The CDR3 has 15 residues. CDR1 is SGHAT, CDR2 FQNNGV, per germline. J gave up 2 bases and V 1 base, and 2 bases lay outside the gene matches.

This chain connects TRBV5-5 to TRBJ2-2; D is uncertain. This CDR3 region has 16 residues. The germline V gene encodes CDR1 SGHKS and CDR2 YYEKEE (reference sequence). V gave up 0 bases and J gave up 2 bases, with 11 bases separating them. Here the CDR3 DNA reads TGTGCCAGCAGCTTGGGTTGGGCAGCCAACACCGGGGAGCTGTTTTTT. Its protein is CASSLGWAANTGELFF.

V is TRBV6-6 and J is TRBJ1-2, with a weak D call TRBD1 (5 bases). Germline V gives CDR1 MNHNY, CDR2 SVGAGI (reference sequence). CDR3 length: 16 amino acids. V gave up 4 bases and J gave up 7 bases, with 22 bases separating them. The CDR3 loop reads CASSSGLGRGSAGYTF. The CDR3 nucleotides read TGTGCCAGCAGTTCCGGGCTTGGGCGGGGCTCAGCTGGCTACACCTTC.

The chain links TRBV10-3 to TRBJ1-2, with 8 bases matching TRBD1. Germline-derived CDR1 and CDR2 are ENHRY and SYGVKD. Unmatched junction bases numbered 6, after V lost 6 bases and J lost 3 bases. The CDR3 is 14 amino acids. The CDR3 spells CAISGQGSDYGYTF. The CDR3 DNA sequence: TGTGCCATCAGCGGACAGGGCTCAGACTATGGCTACACCTTC.

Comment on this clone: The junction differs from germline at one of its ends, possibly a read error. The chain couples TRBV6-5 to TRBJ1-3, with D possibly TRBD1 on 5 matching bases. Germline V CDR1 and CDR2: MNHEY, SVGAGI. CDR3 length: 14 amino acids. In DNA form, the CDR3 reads TGTGCCAGCAGCCCCGACAGCTCTGGAAACACCACATATTTT. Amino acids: CASSPDSSGNTTYF.

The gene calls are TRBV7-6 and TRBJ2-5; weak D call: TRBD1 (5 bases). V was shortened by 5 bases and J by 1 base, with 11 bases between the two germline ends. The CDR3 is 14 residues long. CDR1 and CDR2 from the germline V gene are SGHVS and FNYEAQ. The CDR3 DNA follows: TGTGCCAGCAGCCCACCAGGGTTCCAAGAGACCCAGTACTTC. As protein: CASSPPGFQETQYF.

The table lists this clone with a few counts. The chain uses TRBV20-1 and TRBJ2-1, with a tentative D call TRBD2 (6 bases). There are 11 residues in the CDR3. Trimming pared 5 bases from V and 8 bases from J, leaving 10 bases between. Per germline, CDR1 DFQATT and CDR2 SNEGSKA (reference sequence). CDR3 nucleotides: TGCAGTGCTCCGCGGGATCATGAGCAGTTCTTC. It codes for CSAPRDHEQFF.

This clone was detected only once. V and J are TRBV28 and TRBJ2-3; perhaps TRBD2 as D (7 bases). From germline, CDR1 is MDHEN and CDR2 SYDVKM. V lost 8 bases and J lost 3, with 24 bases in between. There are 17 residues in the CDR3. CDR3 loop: CASCSGTQGGVTDTQYF. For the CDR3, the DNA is TGTGCCAGCTGCAGCGGGACACAAGGGGGGGTGACAGATACGCAGTATTTT.